Detailed here is one T cell receptor (beta chain). This sample was included in a study of blood T cell repertoires in COVID-19. The CDR3 extends over 19 amino acids. Trimming took 5 bases from V and 0 from J; bases not matched to a gene: 15. Germline V lookup: CDR1 SNHLY, CDR2 FYNNEI. The assay was immunoSEQ multiplex PCR, and TCRdb's table has in-frame clones only and misses some. The data contain hundreds of thousands of clones, around 87% of them seen just once; the ten biggest clones take up about 9.4%. Individuals aged roughly 18 to 95 years were recruited from 24 US areas. V and J are TRBV2 and TRBJ1-5; 8 positions agree with TRBD1. The receptor's source is a woman aged 45-60 years who had recovered from COVID-19. Sequenced: PBMCs or T cells enriched from blood (not recorded which). The CDR3 spells CASSFRTGIGAYSNQPQHF. The DNA of the CDR3 is TGTGCCAGCAGTTTTAGGACAGGGATCGGGGCATATAGCAATCAGCCCCAGCATTTT.